What follows are 27 T cell receptor beta chains derived from one specimen sequenced in a study of blood T cell repertoires in COVID-19. The protocol was immunoSEQ multiplex PCR, while the TCRdb copy is restricted to in-frame clones and leaves out a portion. The repertoire includes about 220,000 clones, approximately 82% of them detected once, and approximately 4% sits in the top ten. The sequenced sample was peripheral blood. The origin of the receptors is an elderly woman with acute or convalescent COVID-19.

The chain uses TRBV13 and TRBJ2-7, with 8 positions matching TRBD1. Unmatched junction bases numbered 9, after V lost 1 base and J lost 4 bases. The CDR3 extends over 16 amino acids. CDR1 PRHDT and CDR2 FYEKMQ come from the germline V gene (reference sequence). The CDR3 DNA is TGTGCCAGCAGCTTAGTTCGCCCGACAGGGGTATACGAGCAGTACTTC. Its protein is CASSLVRPTGVYEQYF. Full variable domain (outside the CDR3, taken from reference TRBV13 and TRBJ2-7): AAGVIQSPRHLIKEKRETATLKCYPIPRHDTVYWYQQGPGQDPQFLISFYEKMQSDKGSIPDRFSAQQFSDYHSELNMSSLELGDSALYFCASSLVRPTGVYEQYFGPGTRLTVT.

The chain couples TRBV5-1 to TRBJ2-7, with D possibly matching TRBD1 (6 bases). Deletions cut 7 bases from V and 4 bases from J, with 18 bases between. Germline CDR1 reads SGHRS; CDR2 reads YFSETQ. CDR3 length: 14 residues. CDR3 protein: CASWGPEAMYEQYF. The DNA for the CDR3 is TGCGCCAGCTGGGGGCCAGAAGCTATGTACGAGCAGTACTTC.

The chain is built from TRBV19 and TRBJ2-1, with 10 bases lining up with TRBD1. CDR1 LNHDA and CDR2 SQIVND come from the germline V gene (reference sequence). CDR3 length equals 16 residues. Trimming at V came to 7 bases and at J to 8 bases, leaving 14 bases not matched to a gene. Written as DNA, the CDR3 is TGTGCCAGTAACCCTAACGCGGGACAGGGGTACGATGAGCAGTTCTTC. Translated: CASNPNAGQGYDEQFF.

The gene calls are TRBV6-1 and TRBJ1-1, with TRBD1 as a possible D gene (5 bases). V was cut by 1 base and J by 5 bases, with 14 bases left in between. This CDR3 comprises 15 residues. Germline assignment: CDR1 MNHNS and CDR2 SASEGT. CDR3 in DNA: TGTGCCAGCAGTGAAGTTTGGGGCGATGGGACTGAAGCTTTCTTT. It encodes CASSEVWGDGTEAFF.

The chain carries TRBV6-1 and TRBJ1-6, with D uncertain. CDR3 size: 15 residues. The V and J ends lost 3 bases and 0 bases respectively, with 6 bases between them. Germline CDR1 reads MNHNS; CDR2 reads SASEGT. The CDR3: CASSEGSSYNSPLHF. In DNA, the CDR3 is TGTGCCAGCAGTGAGGGGAGCTCCTATAATTCACCCCTCCACTTT.

V gene TRBV4-1 combines with J gene TRBJ1-1; D perhaps matches TRBD1 (5 bases). The CDR3 runs to 16 residues. V dropped 4 bases and J dropped 3 bases, with 18 bases sitting between them. Germline V gene sequence: CDR1 MGHRA, CDR2 YSYEKL. The CDR3 DNA follows: TGCGCCAGCAGCCGCTCCGGAGGGATGGGGGACACTGAAGCTTTCTTT. This codes for CASSRSGGMGDTEAFF.

The table lists this clone with a count of one. V usage is TRBV5-8 and J usage is TRBJ2-7; no firm D call. The V gene's germline CDR1 is SGHTS and CDR2 YDEGEE. The CDR3 loop spans 17 amino acids. With 1 base removed from V and 1 base from J, the gap between germline ends came to 18 bases. The CDR3 region is CASSLFWAGQGSYEQYF. For the CDR3, the DNA is TGTGCCAGCAGCTTGTTCTGGGCAGGTCAAGGTTCCTACGAGCAGTACTTC.

The V gene is TRBV6-1, the J gene TRBJ1-2; D gene ambiguous. The CDR3 covers 13 residues. Germline CDR1 is MNHNS and CDR2 is SASEGT. The V end lost 1 base, the J end lost 2 bases, and 5 bases lay between the germline ends. The CDR3 loop is CASSEGQNYGYTF. DNA of the CDR3: TGTGCCAGCAGTGAAGGTCAGAACTATGGCTACACCTTC.

This clone showed up just a few times. This same CDR3 is encoded by further DNA sequences in the sample. The CDR3 sequence is CASSPGQDHYGYTF. The CDR3 DNA is TGTGCCAGCTCACCGGGACAGGACCACTATGGCTACACCTTC. The chain employs TRBV18 and TRBJ1-2, with TRBD1 matching over 8 bases. There are 14 residues in the CDR3. The germline gives CDR1 KGHSH, CDR2 LQKENI. J was trimmed by 3 bases and V by 3 bases; bases with no gene match: 3.

The chain combines TRBV12-5 with TRBJ2-2, with 8 bases matching TRBD2. Per the germline V gene, CDR1 is LGHNT and CDR2 is FRNRAP. V lost 2 bases to trimming and J lost 1 base; unmatched junction nucleotides: 3. This CDR3 spans 16 amino acids. The CDR3 DNA is TGTGCTAGTGGTTTGCTCCTAGCGGGGAACACCGGGGAGCTGTTTTTT. Translated, it gives CASGLLLAGNTGELFF.

CDR3 residues: CASSSDGGTEAFF. The CDR3 DNA is TGCGCCAGCAGCTCGGACGGCGGGACTGAAGCTTTCTTT. The V gene is TRBV5-1, the J gene TRBJ1-1; D is unresolved. CDR1 and CDR2 from the germline V gene are SGHRS and YFSETQ. V shed 3 bases and J shed 5 bases, with 11 bases lying between them. The CDR3 extends over 13 amino acids.

This chain joins TRBV25-1 and TRBJ1-1; D is unresolved. CDR1 is MGHDK and CDR2 is SYGVNS in the germline V gene. V was pared by 5 bases and J by 1 base, with 8 bases between. This CDR3 is built from 13 residues. CDR3 sequence: CASSPQRNTEAFF. Here the CDR3 DNA reads TGTGCCAGCAGTCCACAGAGGAACACTGAAGCTTTCTTT. Full variable domain (rest looked up from reference TRBV25-1 and TRBJ1-1): EADIYQTPRYLVIGTGKKITLECSQTMGHDKMYWYQQDPGMELHLIHYSYGVNSTEKGDLSSESTVSRIRTEHFPLTLESARPSHTSQYLCASSPQRNTEAFFGQGTRLTVV.

The sample holds a few counts of this clone. The chain links TRBV25-1 to TRBJ1-3, with D perhaps TRBD1 (5 bases). Trimming pared 6 bases from V and 9 bases from J, leaving 18 bases between. From germline, CDR1 is MGHDK and CDR2 SYGVNS. This CDR3 comprises 14 residues. CDR3 protein: CASRGGTASPTIYF. DNA for the CDR3: TGTGCCAGCAGAGGCGGGACCGCTTCGCCCACCATATATTTT.

V gene TRBV29-1 combines with J gene TRBJ2-2, with 11 nucleotides matching TRBD1. V trimming: 6 bases; J trimming: 4 bases; junction bases outside the gene matches: 7. CDR3 length: 15 residues. Germline V CDR1 and CDR2: SQVTM, ANQGSEA. The CDR3 protein is CSVAGGTGGTGELFF. CDR3 nucleotides: TGCAGCGTCGCCGGCGGGACAGGGGGCACCGGGGAGCTGTTTTTT.

This clone came up once. V and J are TRBV7-2 and TRBJ2-5, with 8 bases matching TRBD2. After removal of 6 bases from V and 4 bases from J, the junction contained 10 bases not matched to a gene. The CDR3 runs to 15 residues. Germline V gene sequence: CDR1 SGHTA, CDR2 FQGNSA. Written as DNA, the CDR3 is TGTGCCAGCAGTCCGGCTGGCGGGGGGCGAGAGACCCAGTACTTC. Its protein product is CASSPAGGGRETQYF.

The chain combines TRBV19 with TRBJ1-6; tentatively, D is TRBD1 (5 bases). CDR3 length equals 15 residues. Per the germline V gene, CDR1 is LNHDA and CDR2 is SQIVND (reference sequence). The V end was cut by 1 base, the J end by 8 bases, with 12 bases between. The CDR3 DNA sequence: TGTGCCAGTAGTATAGCCGGGGGATCATATTCACCCCTCCACTTT. Its translation: CASSIAGGSYSPLHF.

The CDR3 region is CASSQDQAGASNTIYF. The DNA of the CDR3 is TGTGCCAGCAGCCAAGATCAGGCTGGGGCGTCAAACACCATATATTTT. The chain couples TRBV14 to TRBJ1-3, with D tentatively TRBD1 (5 bases). Germline V gives CDR1 SGHDN, CDR2 FVKESK. Trimming stripped 0 bases from V and 6 bases from J, with 15 bases between. This CDR3 has 16 amino acids.

This rearrangement joins TRBV3-1 (or the pseudogene TRBV3-2) to TRBJ2-7; 10 bases are shared with TRBD2. After removal of 4 bases from V and 7 bases from J, the junction contained 10 bases not matched to a gene. The CDR3 spans 15 residues. Germline CDR1 is LGHDT and CDR2 is YNNKEL (reference sequence). CDR3 DNA sequence: TGTGCCAGCAGCCCATGGGGGGCTAGCGGGGGTGAGCAGTACTTC. Protein sequence: CASSPWGASGGEQYF.

As regards this clone: An end of the junction does not agree with germline; a read error may underlie this. The chain employs TRBV9 and TRBJ2-2; TRBD2 agrees at 12 bases. The CDR3 consists of 18 residues. Germline CDR1 SGDLS, CDR2 YYNGEE. Written as DNA, the CDR3 is TGTCCCAGCAGCGTGGGGCTAGCGGGGGGGCAGGGCACCGGGGAGCTGTTTTTT. Translating it yields CPSSVGLAGGQGTGELFF.

V usage is TRBV5-4 and J usage is TRBJ1-1; D possibly corresponds to TRBD1 (5 bases). CDR3 length: 15 amino acids. Germline V lookup: CDR1 SGHNT, CDR2 YYREEE (reference sequence). V dropped 4 bases and J dropped 0 bases, with 13 bases sitting between them. The CDR3 nucleotides read TGTGCCAGCAGCGGGGGAGGGCCACTGAACACTGAAGCTTTCTTT. Its protein product is CASSGGGPLNTEAFF.

The chain's CDR3 is CASNTSTDTQYF. The DNA of the CDR3 is TGCGCCAGCAATACAAGCACAGATACGCAGTATTTT. The V and J genes are TRBV10-1 and TRBJ2-3, with D unclear. The V end was cut by 7 bases, the J end by 0 bases, with 5 bases between. The CDR3 spans 12 residues. Germline CDR1 and CDR2: WNHNN and SYGVQD (reference sequence).

The chain employs TRBV7-2 and TRBJ2-1; 10 bases align to TRBD2. V gave up 5 bases and J gave up 2 bases; unmatched junction bases: 9. Germline V gene sequence: CDR1 SGHTA, CDR2 FQGNSA. This CDR3 has 17 amino acids. Written as DNA, the CDR3 is TGTGCCAGCAGCCCTCCCCGTAGCGGGGGGCCCTACAATGAGCAGTTCTTC. Its protein is CASSPPRSGGPYNEQFF.

The rearrangement joins TRBV5-1 to TRBJ1-4, with D unresolved. The V end was cut by 0 bases, the J end by 0 bases, with 12 bases between. This CDR3 region has 17 residues. Germline V gene sequence: CDR1 SGHRS, CDR2 YFSETQ. CDR3 amino acids: CASSLEPPTATNEKLFF. For the CDR3, the DNA is TGCGCCAGCAGCTTGGAGCCCCCAACTGCAACTAATGAAAAACTGTTTTTT. Using reference TRBV5-1 and TRBJ1-4 for the parts outside the CDR3, the full variable domain is KAGVTQTPRYLIKTRGQQVTLSCSPISGHRSVSWYQQTPGQGLQFLFEYFSETQRNKGNFPGRFSGRQFSNSRSEMNVSTLELGDSALYLCASSLEPPTATNEKLFFGSGTQLSVL.

The gene calls are TRBV3-1 (or the pseudogene TRBV3-2) and TRBJ2-5; 8 bases match TRBD2. The CDR3 runs 15 residues. V lost 3 bases to trimming and J lost 5 bases; unmatched junction nucleotides: 8. Germline V gene sequence: CDR1 LGHDT, CDR2 YNNKEL (reference sequence). As DNA, the CDR3 is TGTGCCAGCAGCCAGGGACTAGTCCCCCGGGAGACCCAGTACTTC. This gives the protein CASSQGLVPRETQYF.

CDR3 nucleotide sequence: TGTGCCAGTAGTCTCCTTTTGGGGGGGGATATCGACACTGAAGCTTTCTTT. Its translation: CASSLLLGGDIDTEAFF. This chain joins TRBV19 and TRBJ1-1; weak D call: TRBD1 (5 bases). Germline CDR1 LNHDA, CDR2 SQIVND (reference sequence). This CDR3 region has 17 residues. Between the trimmed V and J ends, which lost 5 bases and 3 bases, there was a span of 22 bases.

This chain uses TRBV5-5 with TRBJ2-7; 8 bases are a match to TRBD2. This CDR3 comprises 17 residues. Trimming at V came to 5 bases and at J to 1 base, leaving 14 bases not matched to a gene. Germline CDR1 is SGHKS and CDR2 is YYEKEE (reference sequence). For the CDR3, the DNA is TGTGCCAGCAGGCCAGTGGGGGCTAGCGGGCCGTCCTACGAGCAGTACTTC. Residues: CASRPVGASGPSYEQYF.

V is TRBV7-2 and J is TRBJ1-1; tentative D call: TRBD1 (5 bases). Trimming cost V 7 bases and J 0 bases, with 15 bases left between them. CDR1 is SGHTA, CDR2 FQGNSA, per germline. The CDR3 is 15 amino acids. The CDR3 nucleotides read TGTGCCAGCACCCCCGTGGGGCAGCTGAACACTGAAGCTTTCTTT. Amino acid sequence: CASTPVGQLNTEAFF.